One TCR beta chain is described in this entry. What it recognizes is unknown. This sample was taken from a study of cytomegalovirus exposure and HLA in healthy donors. General observations from the study: It was reported in a later analysis that an Asian-associated ancestry cluster showed fewer N-insertions than the roughly 660-donor mean.

The germline V gene has CDR1 MDHEN and CDR2 SYDVKM. The CDR3 has 14 amino acids. Trimming cost V 4 bases and J 8 bases, with 17 bases left between them. The PCR had 60 Vbeta and 13 Jbeta primers. Methods used by the authors: An analysis performed later counted 81 million or so unique TCR beta chains (roughly 10 million of them shared). Sequenced by immunoSEQ multiplex PCR; TCRdb stores in-frame clones only, minus some. V and J calls plus clone size are reproduced from that table; the DNA served to infer D and trimming. The sample yields 50,000 to 75,000 clones, about four fifths seen once. This chain uses TRBV28 with TRBJ1-2; TRBD1 is a possible D gene (6 bases). Sequenced material: PBMCs. The sequence came from a man aged 30 to 45 in good health and CMV-seropositive. CDR3 in amino acids: CASSWSTGGGGYTF. DNA for the CDR3: TGTGCCAGCAGTTGGTCGACAGGTGGCGGAGGCTACACCTTC.